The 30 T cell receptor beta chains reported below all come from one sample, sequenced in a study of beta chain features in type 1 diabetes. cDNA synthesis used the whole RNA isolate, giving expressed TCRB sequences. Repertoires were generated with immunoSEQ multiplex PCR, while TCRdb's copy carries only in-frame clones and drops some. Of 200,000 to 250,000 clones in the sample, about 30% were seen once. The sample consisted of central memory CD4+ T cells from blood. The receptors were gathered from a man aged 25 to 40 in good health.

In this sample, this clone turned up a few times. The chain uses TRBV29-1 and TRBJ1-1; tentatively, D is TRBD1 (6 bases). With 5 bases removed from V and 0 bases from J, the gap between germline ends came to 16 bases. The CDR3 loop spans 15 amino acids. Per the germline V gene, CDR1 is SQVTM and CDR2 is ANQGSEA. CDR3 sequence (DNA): TGCAGCGTTTTCGGCAGGGGCTCCATGAACACTGAAGCTTTCTTT. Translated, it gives CSVFGRGSMNTEAFF. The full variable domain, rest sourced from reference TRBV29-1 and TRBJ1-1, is SAVISQKPSRDICQRGTSLTIQCQVDSQVTMMFWYRQQPGQSLTLIATANQGSEATYESGFVIDKFPISRPNLTFSTLTVSNMSPEDSSIYLCSVFGRGSMNTEAFFGQGTRLTVV.

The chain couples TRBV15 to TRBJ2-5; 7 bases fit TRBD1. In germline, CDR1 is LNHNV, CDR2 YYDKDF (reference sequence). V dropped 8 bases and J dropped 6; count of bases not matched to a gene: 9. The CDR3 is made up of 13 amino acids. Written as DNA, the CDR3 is TGTGCCACCGAGGAACAGGGGATGCAGACCCAGTACTTC. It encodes CATEEQGMQTQYF.

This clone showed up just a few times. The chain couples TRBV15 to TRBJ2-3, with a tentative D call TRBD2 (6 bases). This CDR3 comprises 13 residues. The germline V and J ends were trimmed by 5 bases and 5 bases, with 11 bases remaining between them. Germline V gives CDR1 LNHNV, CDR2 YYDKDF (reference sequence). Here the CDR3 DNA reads TGTGCCACCAGCGGAGGGCCGGGAGATACGCAGTATTTT. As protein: CATSGGPGDTQYF.

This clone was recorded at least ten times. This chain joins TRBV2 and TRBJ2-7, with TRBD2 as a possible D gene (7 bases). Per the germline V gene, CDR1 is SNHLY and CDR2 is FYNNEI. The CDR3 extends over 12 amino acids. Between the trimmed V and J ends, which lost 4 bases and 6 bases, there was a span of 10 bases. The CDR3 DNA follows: TGTGCCAGCAGTGTGAGGGGGGGCGAGCAGTACTTC. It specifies CASSVRGGEQYF.

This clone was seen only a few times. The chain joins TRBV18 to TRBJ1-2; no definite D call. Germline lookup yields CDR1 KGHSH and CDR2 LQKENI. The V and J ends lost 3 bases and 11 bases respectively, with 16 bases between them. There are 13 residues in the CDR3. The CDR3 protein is CASSPSSEGRYTF. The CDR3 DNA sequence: TGTGCCAGCTCACCCTCGTCCGAGGGTAGATACACCTTC. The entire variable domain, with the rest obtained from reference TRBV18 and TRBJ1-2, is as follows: NAGVMQNPRHLVRRRGQEARLRCSPMKGHSHVYWYRQLPEEGLKFMVYLQKENIIDESGMPKERFSAEFPKEGPSILRIQQVVRGDSAAYFCASSPSSEGRYTFGSGTRLTVV.

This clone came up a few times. The CDR3 is CASSALAGPSYEQYF. The CDR3 DNA follows: TGTGCCAGCAGCGCTCTGGCGGGGCCCTCCTACGAGCAGTACTTC. The gene calls are TRBV7-2 and TRBJ2-7; maybe TRBD2 (6 bases). V lost 5 bases and J lost 0, with 14 bases in between. Germline V gene lookup returns CDR1 SGHTA and CDR2 FQGNSA. This CDR3 contains 15 residues.

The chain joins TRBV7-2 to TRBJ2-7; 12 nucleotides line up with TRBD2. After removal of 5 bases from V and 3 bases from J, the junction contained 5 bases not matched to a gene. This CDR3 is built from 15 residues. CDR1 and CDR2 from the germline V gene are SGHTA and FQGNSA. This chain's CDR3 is CASSAGLAGYYEQYF. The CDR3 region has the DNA TGTGCCAGCAGCGCAGGACTAGCGGGATACTACGAGCAGTACTTC. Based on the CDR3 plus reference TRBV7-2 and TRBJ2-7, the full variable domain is GAGVSQSPSNKVTEKGKDVELRCDPISGHTALYWYRQSLGQGLEFLIYFQGNSAPDKSGLPSDRFSAERTGGSVSTLTIQRTQQEDSAVYLCASSAGLAGYYEQYFGPGTRLTVT.

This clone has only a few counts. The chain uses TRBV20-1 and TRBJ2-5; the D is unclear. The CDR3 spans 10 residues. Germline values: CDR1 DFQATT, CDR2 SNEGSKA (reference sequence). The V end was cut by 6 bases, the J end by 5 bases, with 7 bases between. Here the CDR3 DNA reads TGCAGTGCGCCATGGGAGACCCAGTACTTC. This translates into CSAPWETQYF.

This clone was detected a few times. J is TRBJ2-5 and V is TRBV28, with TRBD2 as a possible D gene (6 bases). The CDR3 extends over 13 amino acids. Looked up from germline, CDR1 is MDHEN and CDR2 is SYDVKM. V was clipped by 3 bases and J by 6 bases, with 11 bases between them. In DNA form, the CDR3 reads TGTGCCAGCAGTTTTGGAGGGTTGAAGACCCAGTACTTC. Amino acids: CASSFGGLKTQYF.

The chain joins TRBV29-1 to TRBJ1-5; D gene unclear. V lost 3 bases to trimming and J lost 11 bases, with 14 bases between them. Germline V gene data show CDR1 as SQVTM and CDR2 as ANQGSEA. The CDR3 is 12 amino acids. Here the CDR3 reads CSVEAGPGAQHF. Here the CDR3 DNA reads TGCAGCGTTGAGGCAGGTCCTGGGGCCCAGCATTTT.

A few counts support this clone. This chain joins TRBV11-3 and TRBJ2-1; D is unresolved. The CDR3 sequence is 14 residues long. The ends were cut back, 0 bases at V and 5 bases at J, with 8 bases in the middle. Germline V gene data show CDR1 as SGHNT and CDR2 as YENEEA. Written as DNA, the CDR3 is TGTGCCAGCAGCTTAGATCAGGTCAACAATGAGCAGTTCTTC. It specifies CASSLDQVNNEQFF.

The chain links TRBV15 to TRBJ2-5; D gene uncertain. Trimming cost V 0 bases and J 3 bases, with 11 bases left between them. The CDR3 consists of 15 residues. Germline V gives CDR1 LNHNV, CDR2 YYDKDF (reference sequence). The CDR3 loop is CATSRDGGSKETQYF. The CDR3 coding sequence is TGTGCCACCAGCAGAGATGGTGGCAGTAAAGAGACCCAGTACTTC.

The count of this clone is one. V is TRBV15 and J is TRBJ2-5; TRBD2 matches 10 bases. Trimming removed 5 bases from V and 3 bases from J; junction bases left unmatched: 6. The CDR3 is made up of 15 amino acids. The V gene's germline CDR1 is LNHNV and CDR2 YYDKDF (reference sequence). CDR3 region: CATSLLAGKEETQYF. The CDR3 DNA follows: TGTGCCACCAGCCTACTAGCGGGGAAGGAAGAGACCCAGTACTTC.

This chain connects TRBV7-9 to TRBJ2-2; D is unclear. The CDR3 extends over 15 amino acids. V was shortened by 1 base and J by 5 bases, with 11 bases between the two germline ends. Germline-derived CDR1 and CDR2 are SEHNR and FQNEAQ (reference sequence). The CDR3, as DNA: TGTGCCAGCAGCTTAGTCGCCGGCCCGACCGGGGAGCTGTTTTTT. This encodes CASSLVAGPTGELFF.

CDR3 amino acids: CACDRGVMDEQYF. The CDR3 DNA is TGTGCCTGCGACAGGGGGGTAATGGACGAGCAGTACTTC. The chain combines TRBV30 with TRBJ2-7; 9 positions agree with TRBD1. V lost 6 bases to trimming and J lost 5 bases; unmatched junction nucleotides: 8. Germline assignment: CDR1 GTSNPN and CDR2 SVGIG (reference sequence). This CDR3 contains 13 residues.

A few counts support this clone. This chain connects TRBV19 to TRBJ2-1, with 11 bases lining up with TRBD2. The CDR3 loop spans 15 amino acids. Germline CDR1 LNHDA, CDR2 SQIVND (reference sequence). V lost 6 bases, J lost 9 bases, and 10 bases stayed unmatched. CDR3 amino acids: CASSTSSGGTSEQFF. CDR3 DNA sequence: TGTGCCAGTAGCACCTCTAGCGGGGGGACCTCTGAGCAGTTCTTC.

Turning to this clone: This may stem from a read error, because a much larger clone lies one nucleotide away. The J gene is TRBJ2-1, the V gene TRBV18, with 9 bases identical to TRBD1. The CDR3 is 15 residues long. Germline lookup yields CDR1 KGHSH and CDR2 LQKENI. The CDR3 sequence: CSSAPSRDRDNEQFF. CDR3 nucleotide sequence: TGTTCCAGCGCACCAAGCCGGGACAGGGACAATGAGCAGTTCTTC. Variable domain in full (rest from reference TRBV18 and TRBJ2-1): NAGVMQNPRHLVRRRGQEARLRCSPMKGHSHVYWYRQLPEEGLKFMVYLQKENIIDESGMPKERFSAEFPKEGPSILRIQQVVRGDSAAYFCSSAPSRDRDNEQFFGPGTRLTVL.

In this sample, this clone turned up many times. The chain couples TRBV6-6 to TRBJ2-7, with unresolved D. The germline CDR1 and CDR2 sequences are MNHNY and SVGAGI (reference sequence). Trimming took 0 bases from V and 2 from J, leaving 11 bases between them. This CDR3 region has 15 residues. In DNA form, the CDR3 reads TGTGCCAGCAGTTACTCGTCCACCCTTGCCTACGAGCAGTACTTC. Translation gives CASSYSSTLAYEQYF.

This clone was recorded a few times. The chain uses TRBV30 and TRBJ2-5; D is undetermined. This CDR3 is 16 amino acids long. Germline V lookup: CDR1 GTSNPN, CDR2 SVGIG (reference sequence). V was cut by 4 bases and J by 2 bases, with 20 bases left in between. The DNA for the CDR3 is TGTGCCTGGAAAGTGTTATCTCAAGTTAATCAAGAGACCCAGTACTTC. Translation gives CAWKVLSQVNQETQYF.

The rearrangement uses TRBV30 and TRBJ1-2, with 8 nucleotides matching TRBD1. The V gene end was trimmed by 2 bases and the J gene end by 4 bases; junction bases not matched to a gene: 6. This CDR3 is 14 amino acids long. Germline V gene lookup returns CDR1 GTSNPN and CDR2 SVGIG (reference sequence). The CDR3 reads CAWSRPDRVYGYTF. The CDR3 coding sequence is TGTGCCTGGAGTCGCCCGGACAGGGTCTATGGCTACACCTTC.

The CDR3 here is CASSTGHSTDTQYF. CDR3 DNA: TGTGCCAGCAGTACCGGACATAGCACAGATACGCAGTATTTT. The chain is built from TRBV7-2 and TRBJ2-3; D might be TRBD1 (5 bases). CDR1 SGHTA and CDR2 FQGNSA come from the germline V gene. This CDR3 has 14 amino acids. V lost 6 bases to trimming and J lost 0 bases, with 10 bases between them.

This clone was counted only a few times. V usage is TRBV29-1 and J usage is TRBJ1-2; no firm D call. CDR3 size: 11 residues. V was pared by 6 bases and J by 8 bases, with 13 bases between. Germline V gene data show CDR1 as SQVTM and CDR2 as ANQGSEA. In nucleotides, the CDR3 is TGCAGCGTGGACGGATCGGAGGGCTACACCTTC. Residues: CSVDGSEGYTF.

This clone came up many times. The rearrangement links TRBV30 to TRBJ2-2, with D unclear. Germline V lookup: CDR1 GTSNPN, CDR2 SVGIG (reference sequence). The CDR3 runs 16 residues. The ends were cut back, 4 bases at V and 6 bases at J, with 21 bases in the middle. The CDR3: CAWTSLITTEPGELFF. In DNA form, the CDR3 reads TGTGCCTGGACCTCTTTGATTACGACCGAACCCGGGGAGCTGTTTTTT.

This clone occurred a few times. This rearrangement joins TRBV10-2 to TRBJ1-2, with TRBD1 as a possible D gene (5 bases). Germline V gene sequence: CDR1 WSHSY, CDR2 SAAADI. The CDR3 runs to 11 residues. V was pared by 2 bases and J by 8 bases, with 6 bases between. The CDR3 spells CASSEGGGYTF. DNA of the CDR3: TGCGCCAGCAGTGAGGGGGGAGGCTACACCTTC.

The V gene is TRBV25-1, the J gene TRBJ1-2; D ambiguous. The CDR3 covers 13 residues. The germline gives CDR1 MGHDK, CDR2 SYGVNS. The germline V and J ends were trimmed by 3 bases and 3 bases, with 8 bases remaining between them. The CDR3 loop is CASSDRWDYGYTF. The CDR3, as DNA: TGTGCCAGCAGTGATAGGTGGGACTATGGCTACACCTTC.

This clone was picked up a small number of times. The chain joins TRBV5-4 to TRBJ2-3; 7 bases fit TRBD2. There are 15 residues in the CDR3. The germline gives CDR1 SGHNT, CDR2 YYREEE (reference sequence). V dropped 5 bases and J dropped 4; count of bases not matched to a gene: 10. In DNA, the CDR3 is TGTGCCAGCAGTCCTGATGGTGGGGGGGCAGATACGCAGTATTTT. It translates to CASSPDGGGADTQYF.

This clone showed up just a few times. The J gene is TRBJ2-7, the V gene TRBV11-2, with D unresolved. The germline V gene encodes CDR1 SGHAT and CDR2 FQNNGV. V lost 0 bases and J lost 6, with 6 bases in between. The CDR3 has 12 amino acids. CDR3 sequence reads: CASSLDRLEQYF. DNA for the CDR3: TGTGCCAGCAGCTTAGATCGGCTCGAGCAGTACTTC. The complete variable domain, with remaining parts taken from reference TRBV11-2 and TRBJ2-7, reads EAGVAQSPRYKIIEKRQSVAFWCNPISGHATLYWYQQILGQGPKLLIQFQNNGVVDDSQLPKDRFSAERLKGVDSTLKIQPAKLEDSAVYLCASSLDRLEQYFGPGTRLTVT.

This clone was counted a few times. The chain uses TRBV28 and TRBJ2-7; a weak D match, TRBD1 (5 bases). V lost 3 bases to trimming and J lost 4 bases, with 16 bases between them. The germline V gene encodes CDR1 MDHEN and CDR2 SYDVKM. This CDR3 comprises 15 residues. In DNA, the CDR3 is TGTGCCAGCAGTTTCCCTCAAGGACAAAAATACGAGCAGTACTTC. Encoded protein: CASSFPQGQKYEQYF.

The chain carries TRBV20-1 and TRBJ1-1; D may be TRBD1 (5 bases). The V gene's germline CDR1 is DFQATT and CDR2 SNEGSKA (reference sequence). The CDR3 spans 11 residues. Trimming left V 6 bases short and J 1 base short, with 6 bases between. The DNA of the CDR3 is TGCAGTGCCCAGGGGAACACTGAAGCTTTCTTT. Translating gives CSAQGNTEAFF.

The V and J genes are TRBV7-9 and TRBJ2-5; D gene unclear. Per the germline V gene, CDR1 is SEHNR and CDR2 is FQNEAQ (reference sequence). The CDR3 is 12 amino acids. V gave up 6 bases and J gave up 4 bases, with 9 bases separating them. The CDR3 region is CASSSMGETQYF. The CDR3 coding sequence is TGTGCCAGCAGTTCTATGGGAGAGACCCAGTACTTC.